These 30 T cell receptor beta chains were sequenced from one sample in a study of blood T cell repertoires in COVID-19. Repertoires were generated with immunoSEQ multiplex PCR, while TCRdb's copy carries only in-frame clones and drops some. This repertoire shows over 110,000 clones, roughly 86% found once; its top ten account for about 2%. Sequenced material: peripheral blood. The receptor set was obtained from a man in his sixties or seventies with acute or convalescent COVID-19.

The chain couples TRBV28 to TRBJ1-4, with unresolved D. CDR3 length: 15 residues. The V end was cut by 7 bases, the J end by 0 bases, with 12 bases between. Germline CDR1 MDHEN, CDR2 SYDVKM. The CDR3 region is CASNEGGATNEKLFF. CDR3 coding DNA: TGTGCCAGCAACGAGGGAGGTGCAACTAATGAAAAACTGTTTTTT.

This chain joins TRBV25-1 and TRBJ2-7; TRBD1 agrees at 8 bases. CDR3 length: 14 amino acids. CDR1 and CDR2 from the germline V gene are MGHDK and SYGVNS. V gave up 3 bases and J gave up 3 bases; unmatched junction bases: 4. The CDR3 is CASSEGRGLYEQYF. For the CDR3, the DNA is TGTGCCAGCAGTGAGGGCAGGGGGCTCTACGAGCAGTACTTC.

The CDR3 region is CASSLGDSRITDTQYF. The CDR3 DNA follows: TGTGCCAGCAGCTTGGGGGACAGTCGAATCACAGATACGCAGTATTTT. The chain couples TRBV5-8 to TRBJ2-3, with 7 nucleotides matching TRBD1. V lost 0 bases to trimming and J lost 2 bases; unmatched junction nucleotides: 6. The CDR3 is 16 residues long. Per the germline V gene, CDR1 is SGHTS and CDR2 is YDEGEE. Drawing the rest from reference TRBV5-8 and TRBJ2-3, the complete variable domain is EAGVTQSPTHLIKTRGQQATLRCSPISGHTSVYWYQQALGLGLQFLLWYDEGEERNRGNFPPRFSGRQFPNYSSELNVNALELEDSALYLCASSLGDSRITDTQYFGPGTRLTVL.

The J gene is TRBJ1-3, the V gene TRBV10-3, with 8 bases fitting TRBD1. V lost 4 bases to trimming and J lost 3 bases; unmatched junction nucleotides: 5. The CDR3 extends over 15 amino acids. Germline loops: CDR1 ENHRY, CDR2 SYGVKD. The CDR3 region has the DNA TGTGCCATCAGTGGTCAGGGGGCTGTTGGAAACACCATATATTTT. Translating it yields CAISGQGAVGNTIYF.

The CDR3 bases are TGCGCCAGCAGTGAGGCCCGGGAGGAGCTGTTTTTT. Translation: CASSEAREELFF. The J gene is TRBJ2-2, the V gene TRBV10-1, with D possibly TRBD2 on 5 matching bases. Between the trimmed V and J ends, which lost 2 bases and 10 bases, there was a span of 8 bases. This CDR3 is built from 12 residues. In germline, CDR1 is WNHNN, CDR2 SYGVQD (reference sequence).

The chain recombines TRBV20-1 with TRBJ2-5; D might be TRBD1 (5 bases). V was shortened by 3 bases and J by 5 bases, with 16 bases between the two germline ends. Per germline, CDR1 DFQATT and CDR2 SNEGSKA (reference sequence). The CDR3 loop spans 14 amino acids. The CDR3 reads CSASVAGFQETQYF. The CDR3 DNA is TGCAGTGCTAGTGTGGCAGGGTTTCAGGAGACCCAGTACTTC.

The CDR3 sequence is CASSTRTGADYGYTF. DNA of the CDR3: TGTGCCAGCAGCACACGGACAGGCGCTGATTATGGCTACACCTTC. The V and J genes are TRBV3-1 (or the pseudogene TRBV3-2) and TRBJ1-2; 7 bases match TRBD1. The length of the CDR3 is 15 residues. Losses at the gene ends were 5 bases for V and 5 bases for J; bases not matched to a gene: 11. The V gene's germline CDR1 is LGHDT and CDR2 YNNKEL (reference sequence).

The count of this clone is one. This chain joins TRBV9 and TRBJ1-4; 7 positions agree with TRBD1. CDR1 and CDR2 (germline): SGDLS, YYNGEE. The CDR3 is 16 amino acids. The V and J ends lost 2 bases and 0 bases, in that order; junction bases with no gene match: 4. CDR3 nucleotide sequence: TGTGCCAGCAGCGTCGGACAGGTTGCAACTAATGAAAAACTGTTTTTT. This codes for CASSVGQVATNEKLFF.

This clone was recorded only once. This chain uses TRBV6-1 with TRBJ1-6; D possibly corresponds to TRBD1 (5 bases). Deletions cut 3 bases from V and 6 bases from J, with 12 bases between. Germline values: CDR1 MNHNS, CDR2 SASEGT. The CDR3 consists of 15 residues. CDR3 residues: CASSDQWQGNSPLHF. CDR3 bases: TGTGCCAGCAGTGATCAGTGGCAGGGTAATTCACCCCTCCACTTT.

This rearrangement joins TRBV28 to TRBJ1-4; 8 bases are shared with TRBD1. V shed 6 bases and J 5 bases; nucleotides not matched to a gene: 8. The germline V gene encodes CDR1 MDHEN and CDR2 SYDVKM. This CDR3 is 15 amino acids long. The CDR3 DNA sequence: TGTGCCAGCAGCCCGGGACAGGTTTCGAATGAAAAACTGTTTTTT. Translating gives CASSPGQVSNEKLFF.

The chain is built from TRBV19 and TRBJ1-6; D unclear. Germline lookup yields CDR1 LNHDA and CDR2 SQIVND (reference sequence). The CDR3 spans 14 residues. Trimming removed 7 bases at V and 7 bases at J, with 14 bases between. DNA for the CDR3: TGTGCCAGTACCCCCCGGCGGGTGAATTCACCCCTCCACTTT. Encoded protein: CASTPRRVNSPLHF. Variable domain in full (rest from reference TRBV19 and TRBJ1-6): DGGITQSPKYLFRKEGQNVTLSCEQNLNHDAMYWYRQDPGQGLRLIYYSQIVNDFQKGDIAEGYSVSREKKESFPLTVTSAQKNPTAFYLCASTPRRVNSPLHFGNGTRLTVT.

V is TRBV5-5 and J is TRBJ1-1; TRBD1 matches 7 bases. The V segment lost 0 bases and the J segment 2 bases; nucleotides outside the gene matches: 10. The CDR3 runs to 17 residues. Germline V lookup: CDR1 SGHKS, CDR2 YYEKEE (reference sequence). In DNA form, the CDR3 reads TGTGCCAGCAGCTTGGCACCGGGACAGCCAGTAAACACTGAAGCTTTCTTT. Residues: CASSLAPGQPVNTEAFF.

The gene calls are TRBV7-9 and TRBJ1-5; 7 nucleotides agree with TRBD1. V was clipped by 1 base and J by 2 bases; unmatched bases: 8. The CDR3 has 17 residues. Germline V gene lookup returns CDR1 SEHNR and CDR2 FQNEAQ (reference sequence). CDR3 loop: CASSLGVGTGGNQPQHF. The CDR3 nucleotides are TGTGCCAGCAGCTTAGGGGTAGGAACAGGGGGCAATCAGCCCCAGCATTTT.

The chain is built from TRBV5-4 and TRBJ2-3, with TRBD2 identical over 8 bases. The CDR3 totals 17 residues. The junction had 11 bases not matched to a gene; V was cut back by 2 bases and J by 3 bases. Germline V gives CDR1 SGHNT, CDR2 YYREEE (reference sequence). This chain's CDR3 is CASSFGLKRERTDTQYF. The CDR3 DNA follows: TGTGCCAGCAGCTTCGGCCTTAAGCGGGAGAGAACAGATACGCAGTATTTT.

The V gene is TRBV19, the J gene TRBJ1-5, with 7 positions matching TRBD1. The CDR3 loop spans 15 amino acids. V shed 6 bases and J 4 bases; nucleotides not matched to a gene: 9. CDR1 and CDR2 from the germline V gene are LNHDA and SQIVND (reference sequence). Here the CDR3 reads CASSYDGRGNQPQHF. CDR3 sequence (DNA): TGTGCCAGTAGCTATGATGGCAGGGGGAATCAGCCCCAGCATTTT.

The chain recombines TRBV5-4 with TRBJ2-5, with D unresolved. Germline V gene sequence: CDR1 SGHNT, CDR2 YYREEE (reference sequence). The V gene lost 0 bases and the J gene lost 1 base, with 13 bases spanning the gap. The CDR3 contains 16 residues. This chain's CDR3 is CASSLDEVLPQETQYF. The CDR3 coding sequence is TGTGCCAGCAGCTTGGATGAGGTTCTTCCCCAAGAGACCCAGTACTTC.

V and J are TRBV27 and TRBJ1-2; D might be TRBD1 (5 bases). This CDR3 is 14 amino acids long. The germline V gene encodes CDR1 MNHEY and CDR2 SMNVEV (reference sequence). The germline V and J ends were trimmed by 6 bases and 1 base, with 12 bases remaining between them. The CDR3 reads CASRAGRLNYGYTF. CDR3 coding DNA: TGTGCCAGCAGGGCGGGACGCCTTAACTATGGCTACACCTTC.

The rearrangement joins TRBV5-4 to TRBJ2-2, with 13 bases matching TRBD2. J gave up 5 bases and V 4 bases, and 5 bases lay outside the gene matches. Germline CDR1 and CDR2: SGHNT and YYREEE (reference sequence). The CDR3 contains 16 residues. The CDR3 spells CASSTGLAGVTGELFF. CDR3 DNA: TGTGCCAGCAGCACCGGACTAGCGGGGGTTACCGGGGAGCTGTTTTTT.

CDR3 loop: CATNRPMGREKNIQYF. The CDR3 DNA reads as TGTGCCACCAACAGGCCCATGGGGCGGGAAAAAAACATTCAGTACTTC. This chain joins TRBV15 and TRBJ2-4; D might be TRBD2 (6 bases). The ends were cut back, 7 bases at V and 4 bases at J, with 20 bases in the middle. This CDR3 contains 16 residues. Germline V lookup: CDR1 LNHNV, CDR2 YYDKDF (reference sequence).

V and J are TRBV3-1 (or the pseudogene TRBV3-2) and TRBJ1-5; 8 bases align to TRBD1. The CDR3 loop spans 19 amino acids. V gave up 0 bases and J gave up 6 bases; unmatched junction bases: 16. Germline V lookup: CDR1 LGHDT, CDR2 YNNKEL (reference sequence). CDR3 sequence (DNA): TGTGCCAGCAGCCAAGAGGATGACAAGCGGACAGGGCGAATTCAGCCCCAGCATTTT. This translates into CASSQEDDKRTGRIQPQHF.

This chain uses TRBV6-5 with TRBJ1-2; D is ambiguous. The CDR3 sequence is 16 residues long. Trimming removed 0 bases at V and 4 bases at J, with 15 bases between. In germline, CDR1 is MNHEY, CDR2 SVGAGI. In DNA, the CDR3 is TGTGCCAGCAGTTACTCCCTTGCCGGTGCCACCTATGGCTACACCTTC. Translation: CASSYSLAGATYGYTF.

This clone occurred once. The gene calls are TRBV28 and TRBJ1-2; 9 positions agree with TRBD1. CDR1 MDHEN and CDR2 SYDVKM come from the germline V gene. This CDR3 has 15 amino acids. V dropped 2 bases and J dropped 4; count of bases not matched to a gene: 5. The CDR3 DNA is TGTGCCAGCAGTTTAGGAGGGACAGGGAGCTATGGCTACACCTTC. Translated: CASSLGGTGSYGYTF.

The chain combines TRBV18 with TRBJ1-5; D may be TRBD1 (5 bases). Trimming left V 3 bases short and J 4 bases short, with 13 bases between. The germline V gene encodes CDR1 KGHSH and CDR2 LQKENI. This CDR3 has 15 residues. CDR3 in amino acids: CASSPQGMGNQPQHF. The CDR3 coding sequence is TGTGCCAGCTCACCCCAGGGTATGGGTAATCAGCCCCAGCATTTT.

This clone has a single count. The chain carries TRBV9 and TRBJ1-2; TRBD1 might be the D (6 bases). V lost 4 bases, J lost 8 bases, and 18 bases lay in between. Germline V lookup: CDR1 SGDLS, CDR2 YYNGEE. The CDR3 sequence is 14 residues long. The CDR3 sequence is CASSMTGTSMGYTF. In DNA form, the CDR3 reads TGTGCCAGCAGCATGACAGGTACCTCTATGGGCTACACCTTC.

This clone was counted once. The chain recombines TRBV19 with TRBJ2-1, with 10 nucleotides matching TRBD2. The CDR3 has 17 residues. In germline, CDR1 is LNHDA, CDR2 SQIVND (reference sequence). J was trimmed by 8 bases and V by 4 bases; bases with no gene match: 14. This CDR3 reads CASSTTLAGLDPYEQFF. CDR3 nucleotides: TGTGCCAGTAGTACCACACTAGCGGGATTAGACCCTTATGAGCAGTTCTTC.

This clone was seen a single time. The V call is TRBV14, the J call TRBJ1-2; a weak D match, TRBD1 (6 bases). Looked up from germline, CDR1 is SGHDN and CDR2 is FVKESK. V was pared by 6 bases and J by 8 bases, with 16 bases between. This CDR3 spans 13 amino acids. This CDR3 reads CASRLTGRDGYTF. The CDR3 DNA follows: TGTGCCAGCAGACTTACAGGGAGAGACGGCTACACCTTC.

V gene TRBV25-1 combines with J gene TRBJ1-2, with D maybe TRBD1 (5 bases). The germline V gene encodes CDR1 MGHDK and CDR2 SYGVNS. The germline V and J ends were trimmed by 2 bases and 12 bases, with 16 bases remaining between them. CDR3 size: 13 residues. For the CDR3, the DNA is TGTGCCAGCAGTGAAGCTGGGGGAGGACGGCACACCTTC. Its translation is CASSEAGGGRHTF.

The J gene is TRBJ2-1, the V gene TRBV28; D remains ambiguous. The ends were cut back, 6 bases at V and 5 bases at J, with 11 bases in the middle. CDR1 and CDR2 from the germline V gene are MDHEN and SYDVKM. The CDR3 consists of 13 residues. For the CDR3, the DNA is TGTGCCAGCAGCCATCAGGCTAACAATGAGCAGTTCTTC. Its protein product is CASSHQANNEQFF.

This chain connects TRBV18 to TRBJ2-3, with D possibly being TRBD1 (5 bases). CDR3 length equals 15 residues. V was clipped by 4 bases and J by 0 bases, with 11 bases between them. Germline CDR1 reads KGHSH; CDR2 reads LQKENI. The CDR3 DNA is TGTGCCAGCTCACTCCAGGGTACTAGCACAGATACGCAGTATTTT. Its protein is CASSLQGTSTDTQYF.

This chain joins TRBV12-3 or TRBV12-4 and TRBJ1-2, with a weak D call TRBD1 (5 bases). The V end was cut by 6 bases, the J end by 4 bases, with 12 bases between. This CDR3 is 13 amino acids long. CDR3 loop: CASSRQRGYGYTF. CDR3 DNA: TGTGCCAGCAGCCGACAGCGGGGCTATGGCTACACCTTC.